These 16 T cell receptor beta chains were all obtained from the same sample, sequenced in a study of human T cells and chemical hapten exposure. TCRdb called the RACE reads again in MiXCR, with one record for every CDR3 protein. The data contain around 200,000 distinct CDR3 sequences, approximately 24% of them singletons. Time point in this sample: patch test 3, about 24 weeks after DPC sensitization. Stated treatment: therapeutic diphenylcyclopropenone sensitization with weekly scalp DPC. This specimen consisted of whole blood, obtained in connection with sensitization to the hapten diphenylcyclopropenone (DPC). These receptors originate from a woman in her thirties or forties with alopecia areata. Some clones in this sample may be carry-over from other donors' samples.

V usage is TRBV28 and J usage is TRBJ1-1; 7 bases match TRBD1. With V trimmed by 5 bases and J by 3 bases, 6 bases remained unmatched. From germline, CDR1 is MDHEN and CDR2 SYDVKM. CDR3 length: 14 residues. CDR3 region: CASSPSDRYTEAFF. CDR3 DNA sequence: TGTGCCAGCAGTCCCTCGGACAGGTACACTGAAGCTTTCTTT. Together with reference TRBV28 and TRBJ1-1, the CDR3 gives the full variable domain: DVKVTQSSRYLVKRTGEKVFLECVQDMDHENMFWYRQDPGLGLRLIYFSYDVKMKEKGDIPEGYSVSREKKERFSLILESASTNQTSMYLCASSPSDRYTEAFFGQGTRLTVV.

This clonotype was observed a handful of times. This chain connects TRBV20-1 to TRBJ2-1; D is possibly TRBD1 or TRBD2 (7 bases each). CDR3 length: 14 amino acids. Per the germline V gene, CDR1 is DFQATT and CDR2 is SNEGSKA (reference sequence). The V end lost 1 base, the J end lost 10 bases, and 17 bases lay between the germline ends. The CDR3 coding sequence is TGCAGTGCTAGAGGAGGAAGCGGGACAGTCGAGCAGTTCTTC. It yields the protein CSARGGSGTVEQFF.

In this sample, this clonotype turned up a few times. The J gene is TRBJ1-5, the V gene TRBV6-2 or TRBV6-3, with 7 bases identical to TRBD1. The CDR3 length is 17 residues. Per the germline V gene, CDR1 is MNHEY and CDR2 is SVGEGT. The ends lost 0 bases at V and 3 bases at J; junction bases unmatched: 8. The CDR3 DNA is TGTGCCAGCAGTTACTCATTGACAGGGCCGCTCAATCAGCCCCAGCATTTT. It yields the protein CASSYSLTGPLNQPQHF.

The genes are TRBV20-1 and TRBJ2-7; unclear D gene. V shed 3 bases and J shed 5 bases, with 11 bases lying between them. Germline V gene data show CDR1 as DFQATT and CDR2 as SNEGSKA (reference sequence). The CDR3 is 12 amino acids. The CDR3 DNA reads as TGCAGTGCTAGCGGTCAGGCCCACGAGCAGTACTTC. Its translation is CSASGQAHEQYF.

The chain has TRBV6-5 and TRBJ1-6; a weak D match, TRBD1 (5 bases). The CDR3 spans 14 residues. Deletions cut 4 bases from V and 7 bases from J, with 11 bases between. Germline V gene sequence: CDR1 MNHEY, CDR2 SVGAGI. The CDR3 reads CASSSGRANSPLHF. CDR3 DNA sequence: TGTGCCAGCAGTTCCGGCAGGGCGAATTCACCCCTCCACTTT.

This clonotype was detected once. The chain carries TRBV12-3 or TRBV12-4 and TRBJ1-5; 8 nucleotides agree with TRBD1. Trimming cost V 6 bases and J 5 bases; bases outside gene matches: 6. The length of the CDR3 is 14 residues. CDR3 nucleotides: TGTGCCAGCAGCATCGGGACAGGCCATCAGCCCCAGCATTTT. It codes for CASSIGTGHQPQHF.

V and J are TRBV12-3 or TRBV12-4 and TRBJ2-2; D is possibly TRBD2 (6 bases). The CDR3 consists of 15 residues. With 7 bases removed from V and 6 bases from J, the gap between germline ends came to 18 bases. DNA for the CDR3: TGTGCCAGCAATCGCGGGCGGGGAATACCCGGGGAGCTGTTTTTT. Translation: CASNRGRGIPGELFF.

V gene TRBV7-2 combines with J gene TRBJ2-7; D perhaps matches TRBD1 (5 bases). This CDR3 comprises 14 residues. CDR1 is SGHTA and CDR2 is FQGNSA in the germline V gene. V was trimmed by 5 bases and J by 3 bases, leaving 14 bases between them. CDR3: CASSPWTSIYEQYF. The CDR3 DNA is TGTGCCAGCAGCCCTTGGACAAGTATCTACGAGCAGTACTTC.

The chain employs TRBV27 and TRBJ2-5; 11 nucleotides align to TRBD1. The CDR3 runs 16 residues. Looked up from germline, CDR1 is MNHEY and CDR2 is SMNVEV (reference sequence). The V and J ends lost 6 bases and 5 bases, in that order; junction bases with no gene match: 11. The CDR3 DNA follows: TGTGCCAGCAGCTATGGACAGGGGGCAGGATGGGAGACCCAGTACTTC. This gives the protein CASSYGQGAGWETQYF.

On this clonotype itself: This could be a read error, since a much larger clone is one nucleotide away. This chain uses TRBV7-2 with TRBJ2-5; 9 bases line up with TRBD2. This CDR3 has 15 amino acids. CDR1 and CDR2 (germline): SGHTA, FQGNSA. J was trimmed by 10 bases and V by 4 bases; bases with no gene match: 13. The CDR3 region has the DNA TGTGCCAGCAGCTCCCCCGGACTAGCGAGAAAGATCCAGTACTTC. Protein product: CASSSPGLARKIQYF.

This clonotype was recorded a few times. This chain joins TRBV6-5 and TRBJ1-4; tentative D call: TRBD1 (6 bases). CDR1 MNHEY and CDR2 SVGAGI come from the germline V gene. This CDR3 comprises 14 residues. V lost 5 bases to trimming and J lost 6 bases, with 13 bases between them. The CDR3 region is CASSAWDMHEKLFF. The CDR3 DNA follows: TGTGCCAGCAGTGCCTGGGACATGCATGAAAAACTGTTTTTT.

The chain joins TRBV7-8 to TRBJ2-7, with 10 positions matching TRBD1. V shed 5 bases, J shed 0 bases, and the junction held 7 bases outside the gene matches. This CDR3 region has 16 residues. The germline V gene has CDR1 SGHVS and CDR2 FQNEAQ. In DNA form, the CDR3 reads TGTGCCAGCAGCCGAGGGGGGACAGGGGCCTCCTACGAGCAGTACTTC. It encodes CASSRGGTGASYEQYF.

The chain recombines TRBV2 with TRBJ1-5, with TRBD1 matching 7 bases. CDR3 length equals 15 residues. CDR1 is SNHLY, CDR2 FYNNEI, per germline. V trimming: 5 bases; J trimming: 0 bases; junction bases outside the gene matches: 4. CDR3 bases: TGTGCCAGCAGTTTACAGGGGATTAGCAATCAGCCCCAGCATTTT. Translated: CASSLQGISNQPQHF.

This clonotype was observed many times. The chain is built from TRBV29-1 and TRBJ2-7; D gene uncertain. Germline-derived CDR1 and CDR2 are SQVTM and ANQGSEA. Trimming pared 5 bases from V and 1 base from J, leaving 6 bases between. This CDR3 has 11 amino acids. DNA for the CDR3: TGCAGCGTTAGCCTGTCCTACGAGCAGTACTTC. Translated: CSVSLSYEQYF.

This clonotype has a handful of counts. This chain links TRBV20-1 with TRBJ2-5; D unclear. The CDR3 spans 12 residues. V lost 7 bases to trimming and J lost 3 bases, with 12 bases between them. Germline lookup yields CDR1 DFQATT and CDR2 SNEGSKA (reference sequence). CDR3 in amino acids: CSGSDQEETQYF. For the CDR3, the DNA is TGCAGTGGATCCGATCAGGAAGAGACCCAGTACTTC.

This chain uses TRBV6-5 with TRBJ2-3; 7 bases align to TRBD2. The junction had 8 bases not matched to a gene; V was cut back by 6 bases and J by 5 bases. The CDR3 runs 14 residues. The germline V gene encodes CDR1 MNHEY and CDR2 SVGAGI. The CDR3: CASSRGSGGDTQYF. CDR3 sequence (DNA): TGTGCCAGCAGCCGCGGCTCGGGGGGAGATACGCAGTATTTT.